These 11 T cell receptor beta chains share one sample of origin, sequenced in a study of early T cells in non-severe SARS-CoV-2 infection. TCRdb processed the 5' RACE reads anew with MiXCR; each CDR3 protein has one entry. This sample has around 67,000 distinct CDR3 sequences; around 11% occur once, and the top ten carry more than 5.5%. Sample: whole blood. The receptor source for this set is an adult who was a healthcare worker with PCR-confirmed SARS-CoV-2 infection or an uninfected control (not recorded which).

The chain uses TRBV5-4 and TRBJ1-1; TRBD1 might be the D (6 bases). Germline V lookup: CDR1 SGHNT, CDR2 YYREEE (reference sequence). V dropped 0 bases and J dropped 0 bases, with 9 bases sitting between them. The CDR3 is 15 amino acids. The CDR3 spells CASSLGGQLNTEAFF. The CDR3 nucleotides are TGTGCCAGCAGCTTGGGGGGGCAGTTGAACACTGAAGCTTTCTTT.

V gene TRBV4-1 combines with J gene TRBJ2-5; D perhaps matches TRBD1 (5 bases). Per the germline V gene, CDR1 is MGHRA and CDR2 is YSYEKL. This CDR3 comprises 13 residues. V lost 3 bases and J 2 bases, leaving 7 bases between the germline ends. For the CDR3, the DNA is TGCGCCAGCAGCCAGCAGGGACAAGAGACCCAGTACTTC. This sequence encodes CASSQQGQETQYF.

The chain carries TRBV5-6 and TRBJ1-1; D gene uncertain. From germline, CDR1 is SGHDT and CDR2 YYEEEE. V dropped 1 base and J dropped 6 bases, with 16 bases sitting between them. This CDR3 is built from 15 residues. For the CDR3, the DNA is TGTGCCAGCAGCTTGCTTGACCGGAGGCTCCCTGAAGCTTTCTTT. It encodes CASSLLDRRLPEAFF.

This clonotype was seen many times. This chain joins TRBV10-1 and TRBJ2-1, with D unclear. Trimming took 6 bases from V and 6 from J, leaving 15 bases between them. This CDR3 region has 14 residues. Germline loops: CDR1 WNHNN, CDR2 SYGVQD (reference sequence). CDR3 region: CASSPRTLTNEQFF. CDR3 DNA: TGCGCCAGCAGCCCACGGACGCTGACCAATGAGCAGTTCTTC.

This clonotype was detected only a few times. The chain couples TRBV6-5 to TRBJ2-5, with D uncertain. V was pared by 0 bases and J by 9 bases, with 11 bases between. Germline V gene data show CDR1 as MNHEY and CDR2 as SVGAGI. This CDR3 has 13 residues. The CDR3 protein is CASSYSTATPQYF. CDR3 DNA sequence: TGTGCCAGCAGTTACTCGACGGCTACCCCCCAGTACTTC.

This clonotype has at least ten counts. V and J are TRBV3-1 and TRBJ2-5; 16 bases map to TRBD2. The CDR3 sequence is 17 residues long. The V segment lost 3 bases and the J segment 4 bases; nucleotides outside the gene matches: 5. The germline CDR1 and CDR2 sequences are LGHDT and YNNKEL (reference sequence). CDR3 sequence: CASSQGTSGGARETQYF. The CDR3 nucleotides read TGTGCCAGCAGCCAGGGGACTAGCGGGGGGGCTCGAGAGACCCAGTACTTC.

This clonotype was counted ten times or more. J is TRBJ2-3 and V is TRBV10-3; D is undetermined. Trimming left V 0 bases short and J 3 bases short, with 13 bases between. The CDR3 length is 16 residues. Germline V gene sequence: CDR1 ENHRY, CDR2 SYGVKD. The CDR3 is CAISESDAKRTDTQYF. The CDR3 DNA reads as TGTGCCATCAGTGAGTCCGACGCGAAGAGGACAGATACGCAGTATTTT.

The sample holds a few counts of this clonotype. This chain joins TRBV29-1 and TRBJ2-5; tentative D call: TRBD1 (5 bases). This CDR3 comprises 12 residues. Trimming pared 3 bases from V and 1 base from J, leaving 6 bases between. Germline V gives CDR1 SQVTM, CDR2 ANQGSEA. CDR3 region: CSVEGPQETQYF. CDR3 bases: TGCAGCGTTGAGGGGCCCCAAGAGACCCAGTACTTC.

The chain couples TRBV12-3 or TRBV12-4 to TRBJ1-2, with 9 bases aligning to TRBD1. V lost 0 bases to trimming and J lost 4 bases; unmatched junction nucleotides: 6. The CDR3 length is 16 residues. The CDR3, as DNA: TGTGCCAGCAGTTTAGCGACAGGGGGATCCTCCTATGGCTACACCTTC. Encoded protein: CASSLATGGSSYGYTF.

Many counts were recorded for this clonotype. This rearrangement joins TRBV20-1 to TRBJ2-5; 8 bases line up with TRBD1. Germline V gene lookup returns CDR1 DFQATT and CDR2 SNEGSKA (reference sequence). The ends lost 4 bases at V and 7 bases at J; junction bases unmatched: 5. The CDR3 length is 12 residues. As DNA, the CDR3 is TGCAGTGCTATCCAGGGGGCCAGGACCCAGTACTTC. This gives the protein CSAIQGARTQYF.

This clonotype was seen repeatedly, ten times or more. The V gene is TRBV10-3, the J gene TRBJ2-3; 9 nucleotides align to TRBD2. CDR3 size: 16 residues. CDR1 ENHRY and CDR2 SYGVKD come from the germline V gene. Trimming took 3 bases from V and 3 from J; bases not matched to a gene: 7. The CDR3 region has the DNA TGTGCCATCAGTGATGGGCGGGAGGGCCCTACAGATACGCAGTATTTT. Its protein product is CAISDGREGPTDTQYF.